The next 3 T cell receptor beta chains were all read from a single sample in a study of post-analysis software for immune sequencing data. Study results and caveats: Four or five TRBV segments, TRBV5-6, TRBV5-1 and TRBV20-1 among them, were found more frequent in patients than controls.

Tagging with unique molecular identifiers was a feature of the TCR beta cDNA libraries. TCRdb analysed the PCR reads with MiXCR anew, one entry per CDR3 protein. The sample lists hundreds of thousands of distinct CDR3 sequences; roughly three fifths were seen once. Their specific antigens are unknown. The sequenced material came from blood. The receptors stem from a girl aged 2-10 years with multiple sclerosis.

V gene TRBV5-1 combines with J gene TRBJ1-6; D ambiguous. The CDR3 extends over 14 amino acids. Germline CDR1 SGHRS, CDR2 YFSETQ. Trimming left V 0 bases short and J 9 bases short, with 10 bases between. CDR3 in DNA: TGCGCCAGCAGCTTGGAGGGTGAGAGTTCACCCCTCCACTTT. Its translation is CASSLEGESSPLHF.

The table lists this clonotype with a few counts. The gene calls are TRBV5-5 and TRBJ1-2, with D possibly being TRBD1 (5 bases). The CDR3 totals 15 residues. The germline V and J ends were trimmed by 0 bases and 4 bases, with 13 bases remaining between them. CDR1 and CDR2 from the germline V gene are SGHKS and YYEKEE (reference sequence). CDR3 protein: CASSLVIGTTYGYTF. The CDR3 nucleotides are TGTGCCAGCAGCTTGGTCATCGGGACCACCTATGGCTACACCTTC.

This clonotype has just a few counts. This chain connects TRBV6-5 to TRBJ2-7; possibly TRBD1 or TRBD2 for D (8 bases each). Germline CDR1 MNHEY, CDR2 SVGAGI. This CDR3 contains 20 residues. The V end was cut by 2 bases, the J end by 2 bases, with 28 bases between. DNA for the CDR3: TGTGCCAGCAGTTACGGGCCCCGGACAGGGTACACTAGCGGTCCCTACGAGCAGTACTTC. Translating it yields CASSYGPRTGYTSGPYEQYF.